The 23 T cell receptor beta chains reported below all come from one sample, sequenced in a study of control samples from healthy donors and cancer patients. Clones were read by immunoSEQ multiplex PCR, and TCRdb kept only the in-frame ones, dropping some. The data contain tens of thousands of clones, roughly nine tenths of them seen just once; the ten biggest clones take up 9.5%. Sequenced sample: PBMCs. The receptors derive from a woman aged 45-60 years with colorectal cancer.

The chain uses TRBV4-1 and TRBJ2-3; 9 positions match TRBD1. CDR1 and CDR2 (germline): MGHRA, YSYEKL. V dropped 3 bases and J dropped 5; count of bases not matched to a gene: 12. CDR3 length equals 17 residues. The CDR3 loop reads CASSHPGGQGQLDTQYF. Written as DNA, the CDR3 is TGCGCCAGCAGCCACCCCGGCGGACAGGGGCAGTTAGATACGCAGTATTTT.

V and J are TRBV4-3 and TRBJ1-2, with no clear D. Between the trimmed V and J ends, which lost 3 bases and 2 bases, there was a span of 13 bases. The CDR3 totals 15 residues. Germline lookup yields CDR1 LGHNA and CDR2 YSLEER. DNA for the CDR3: TGCGCCAGCAGCCAGCTCGGGGAGGGAAACTATGGCTACACCTTC. Translating it yields CASSQLGEGNYGYTF.

This clone has a single count. The rearrangement joins TRBV7-9 to TRBJ1-2, with D unclear. V lost 1 base and J lost 6, with 9 bases in between. Germline assignment: CDR1 SEHNR and CDR2 FQNEAQ (reference sequence). The CDR3 sequence is 13 residues long. Written as DNA, the CDR3 is TGTGCCAGCAGCTTAGGGGCCCGCGATGGCTACACCTTC. Amino acid sequence: CASSLGARDGYTF.

V usage is TRBV7-2 and J usage is TRBJ2-1; D not resolved. V lost 1 base to trimming and J lost 3 bases, with 16 bases between them. The CDR3 contains 17 residues. Germline assignment: CDR1 SGHTA and CDR2 FQGNSA. In DNA form, the CDR3 reads TGTGCCAGCAGCTTAGTTGCGGCCCAGACCTACTACAATGAGCAGTTCTTC. Translated, it gives CASSLVAAQTYYNEQFF.

CDR3 bases: TGCGCCAGCAGCCTCCGGGGGACAGGGGATGAAAAACTGTTTTTT. Residues: CASSLRGTGDEKLFF. The rearrangement joins TRBV5-1 to TRBJ1-4; 10 bases align to TRBD1. Germline CDR1 SGHRS, CDR2 YFSETQ. The V gene end was trimmed by 4 bases and the J gene end by 6 bases; junction bases not matched to a gene: 6. The CDR3 extends over 15 amino acids.

The chain employs TRBV18 and TRBJ1-1; perhaps TRBD1 as D (5 bases). Trimming shortened V by 5 bases and J by 0 bases, and 10 bases separated the two germline ends. The CDR3 has 14 amino acids. Germline V gene data show CDR1 as KGHSH and CDR2 as LQKENI. CDR3 region: CASSGGRMNTEAFF. The CDR3 DNA reads TGTGCCAGCTCAGGGGGACGGATGAACACTGAAGCTTTCTTT.

V is TRBV3-1 (or the pseudogene TRBV3-2) and J is TRBJ2-5; unclear D gene. The CDR3 consists of 13 residues. V lost 0 bases and J 5 bases, leaving 7 bases between the germline ends. Germline-derived CDR1 and CDR2 are LGHDT and YNNKEL (reference sequence). Written as DNA, the CDR3 is TGTGCCAGCAGCCAAGATCGGCAGGAGACCCAGTACTTC. It is translated as CASSQDRQETQYF.

This clone appeared a single time. This chain joins TRBV28 and TRBJ1-2; D is uncertain. The CDR3 is 14 amino acids. Trimming stripped 3 bases from V and 4 bases from J, with 12 bases between. CDR1 and CDR2 (germline): MDHEN, SYDVKM. CDR3 amino acids: CASSFPKDPYGYTF. CDR3 DNA: TGTGCCAGCAGTTTCCCCAAGGACCCCTATGGCTACACCTTC.

The chain employs TRBV7-9 and TRBJ2-5; possibly TRBD2 for D (5 bases). V was trimmed by 3 bases and J by 7 bases, leaving 6 bases between them. The V gene's germline CDR1 is SEHNR and CDR2 FQNEAQ (reference sequence). The CDR3 runs 11 residues. The CDR3: CASSLSGTQYF. CDR3 coding DNA: TGTGCCAGCAGCTTGAGCGGGACCCAGTACTTC. The full variable domain, completed using reference TRBV7-9 and TRBJ2-5, is DTGVSQNPRHKITKRGQNVTFRCDPISEHNRLYWYRQTLGQGPEFLTYFQNEAQLEKSRLLSDRFSAERPKGSFSTLEIQRTEQGDSAMYLCASSLSGTQYFGPGTRLLVL.

This clone was found a few times. The chain joins TRBV11-3 to TRBJ2-1, with D unclear. CDR1 is SGHNT and CDR2 is YENEEA in the germline V gene. V lost 5 bases, J lost 4 bases, and 15 bases lay in between. The CDR3 runs 15 residues. CDR3 DNA: TGTGCCAGCAGCCTGAGCCTAACCGGTTACAATGAGCAGTTCTTC. This translates into CASSLSLTGYNEQFF.

V gene TRBV24-1 combines with J gene TRBJ1-2; 9 bases match TRBD1. After removal of 4 bases from V and 6 bases from J, the junction contained 5 bases not matched to a gene. The germline CDR1 and CDR2 sequences are KGHDR and SFDVKD. The CDR3 covers 14 residues. The DNA of the CDR3 is TGTGCCACCAGTGACCTGGACAGGGGAAATGGCTACACCTTC. Residues: CATSDLDRGNGYTF.

J is TRBJ2-2 and V is TRBV5-1, with D perhaps TRBD1 (6 bases). V gave up 6 bases and J gave up 7 bases, with 16 bases separating them. This CDR3 has 14 amino acids. Germline V gives CDR1 SGHRS, CDR2 YFSETQ. CDR3 coding DNA: TGCGCCAGCATTCCAGGGACACCCGGCGGGGAGCTGTTTTTT. Its translation: CASIPGTPGGELFF.

This clone showed up just a few times. V and J are TRBV4-2 and TRBJ1-1; D gene uncertain. The CDR3 contains 14 residues. Germline CDR1 and CDR2: LGHNA and YNFKEQ. Between the trimmed V and J ends, which lost 1 base and 0 bases, there was a span of 6 bases. The CDR3 DNA sequence: TGTGCCAGCAGCCAAGGGTCCCTGAACACTGAAGCTTTCTTT. Residues: CASSQGSLNTEAFF.

The V and J genes are TRBV7-2 and TRBJ2-1, with 7 positions matching TRBD2. Germline CDR1 reads SGHTA; CDR2 reads FQGNSA. V trimming: 5 bases; J trimming: 10 bases; junction bases outside the gene matches: 8. This CDR3 is built from 13 residues. For the CDR3, the DNA is TGTGCCAGCAGCCCCCCCCCTAGCGGCGAGCAGTTCTTC. It encodes CASSPPPSGEQFF.

The V gene is TRBV3-1 (or the pseudogene TRBV3-2), the J gene TRBJ2-5; TRBD1 matches 9 bases. The ends lost 6 bases at V and 5 bases at J; junction bases unmatched: 19. This CDR3 is 18 amino acids long. Per germline, CDR1 LGHDT and CDR2 YNNKEL (reference sequence). CDR3 residues: CASSRRSGGTGLGETQYF. CDR3 bases: TGTGCCAGCAGTCGACGATCCGGAGGGACAGGGTTAGGTGAGACCCAGTACTTC.

In its sample, this clone was seen once. The gene calls are TRBV6-5 and TRBJ1-6, with D unclear. Germline V gene data show CDR1 as MNHEY and CDR2 as SVGAGI. The CDR3 consists of 13 residues. Trimming removed 2 bases from V and 7 bases from J, with 6 bases in between. The CDR3 protein is CASSYDRNSPLHF. CDR3 DNA sequence: TGTGCCAGCAGTTACGATCGGAATTCACCCCTCCACTTT.

The rearrangement links TRBV7-2 to TRBJ2-5; D is unresolved. This CDR3 region has 14 residues. CDR1 and CDR2 from the germline V gene are SGHTA and FQGNSA. Trimming left V 4 bases short and J 3 bases short, with 12 bases between. The DNA for the CDR3 is TGTGCCAGCAGCTCTGACTTGGTAAAAGAGACCCAGTACTTC. Translated: CASSSDLVKETQYF.

Remarks on this clone: Compared with germline, one end of the junction differs, possibly owing to a read error. The rearrangement uses TRBV19 and TRBJ2-6, with D possibly being TRBD1 (5 bases). This CDR3 has 15 residues. From germline, CDR1 is LNHDA and CDR2 SQIVND (reference sequence). The chain's CDR3 is CASEARGSGANVPTF. As DNA, the CDR3 is TGTGCCAGTGAAGCTAGGGGCTCTGGGGCCAACGTCCCGACTTTC.

This clone appeared once. This rearrangement joins TRBV5-1 to TRBJ2-6; no reliable D call. Germline V gene data show CDR1 as SGHRS and CDR2 as YFSETQ. V was shortened by 8 bases and J by 0 bases, with 6 bases between the two germline ends. The CDR3 totals 13 residues. The CDR3 nucleotides read TGCGCCAGTGGGGACTCTGGGGCCAACGTCCTGACTTTC. Its protein is CASGDSGANVLTF.

The chain joins TRBV30 to TRBJ2-5, with 11 nucleotides matching TRBD2. Per germline, CDR1 GTSNPN and CDR2 SVGIG (reference sequence). There are 14 residues in the CDR3. CDR3 coding DNA: TGTGCGTTATCTTCGGGACTAGCGGTGGAGACCCAGTACTTC. Protein: CALSSGLAVETQYF. Full variable domain (remainder filled in from reference TRBV30 and TRBJ2-5): SQTIHQWPATLVQPVGSPLSLECTVEGTSNPNLYWYRQAAGRGLQLLFYSVGIGQISSEVPQNLSASRPQDRQFILSSKKLLLSDSGFYLCALSSGLAVETQYFGPGTRLLVL.

The chain couples TRBV7-8 to TRBJ2-3; D may be TRBD2 (5 bases). This CDR3 comprises 15 residues. V was trimmed by 5 bases and J by 2 bases, leaving 14 bases between them. From germline, CDR1 is SGHVS and CDR2 FQNEAQ. The CDR3 sequence: CASSLTGSYTDTQYF. CDR3 nucleotides: TGTGCCAGCAGCCTAACGGGGTCTTACACAGATACGCAGTATTTT.

The chain carries TRBV6-2 or TRBV6-3 and TRBJ1-4; D uncertain. The CDR3 extends over 15 amino acids. The V gene's germline CDR1 is MNHEY and CDR2 SVGEGT. V was clipped by 5 bases and J by 1 base, with 11 bases between them. The CDR3 DNA is TGTGCCAGCAGTGACCTCTGGGAAACTAATGAAAAACTGTTTTTT. It yields the protein CASSDLWETNEKLFF.

This clone has only a few counts. V gene TRBV7-3 combines with J gene TRBJ2-1, with 10 bases lining up with TRBD2. After removal of 5 bases from V and 10 bases from J, the junction contained 5 bases not matched to a gene. The CDR3 sequence is 13 residues long. CDR1 and CDR2 (germline): SGHTA, FQGTGA. The CDR3 loop reads CASSPSGGWEQFF. The DNA for the CDR3 is TGTGCCAGCAGCCCTAGCGGGGGATGGGAGCAGTTCTTC. Combining the CDR3 with reference TRBV7-3 and TRBJ2-1 gives the whole variable domain GAGVSQTPSNKVTEKGKYVELRCDPISGHTALYWYRQSLGQGPEFLIYFQGTGAADDSGLPNDRFFAVRPEGSVSTLKIQRTERGDSAVYLCASSPSGGWEQFFGPGTRLTVL.